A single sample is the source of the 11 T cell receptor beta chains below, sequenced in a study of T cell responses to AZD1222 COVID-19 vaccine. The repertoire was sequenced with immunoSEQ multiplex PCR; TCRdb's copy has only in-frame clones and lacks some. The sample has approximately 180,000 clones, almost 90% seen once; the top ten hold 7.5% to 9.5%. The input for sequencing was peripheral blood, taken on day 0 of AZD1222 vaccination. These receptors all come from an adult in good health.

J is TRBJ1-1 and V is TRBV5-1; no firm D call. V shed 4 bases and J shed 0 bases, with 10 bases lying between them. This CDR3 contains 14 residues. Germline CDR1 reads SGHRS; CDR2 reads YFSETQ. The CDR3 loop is CASSTDHMNTEAFF. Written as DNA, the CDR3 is TGCGCCAGCAGCACCGACCATATGAACACTGAAGCTTTCTTT.

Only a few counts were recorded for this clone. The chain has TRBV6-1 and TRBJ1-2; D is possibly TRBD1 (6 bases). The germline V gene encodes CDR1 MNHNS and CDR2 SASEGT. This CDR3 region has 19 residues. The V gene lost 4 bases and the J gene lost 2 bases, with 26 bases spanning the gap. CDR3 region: CASSVVPGESSGQNYGYTF. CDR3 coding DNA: TGTGCCAGCAGTGTTGTGCCAGGGGAATCGAGCGGACAAAACTATGGCTACACCTTC.

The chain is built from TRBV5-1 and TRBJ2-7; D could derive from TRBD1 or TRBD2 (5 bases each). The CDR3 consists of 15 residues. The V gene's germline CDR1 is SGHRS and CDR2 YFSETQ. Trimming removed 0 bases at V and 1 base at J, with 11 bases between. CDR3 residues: CASSLGGTRSYEQYF. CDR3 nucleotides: TGCGCCAGCAGCTTGGGTGGGACGCGTTCCTACGAGCAGTACTTC.

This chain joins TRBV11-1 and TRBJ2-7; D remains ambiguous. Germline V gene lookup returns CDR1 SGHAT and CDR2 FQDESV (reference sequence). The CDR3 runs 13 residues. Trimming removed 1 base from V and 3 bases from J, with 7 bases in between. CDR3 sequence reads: CASSLEGIYEQYF. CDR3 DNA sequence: TGTGCCAGCAGCTTAGAAGGGATCTACGAGCAGTACTTC.

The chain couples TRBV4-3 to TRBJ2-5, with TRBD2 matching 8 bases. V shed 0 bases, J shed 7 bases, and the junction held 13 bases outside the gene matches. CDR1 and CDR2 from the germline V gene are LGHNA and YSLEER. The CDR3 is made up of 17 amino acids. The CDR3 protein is CASSQEPAGARMGTQYF. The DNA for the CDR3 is TGCGCCAGCAGCCAAGAACCAGCGGGGGCCCGTATGGGGACCCAGTACTTC.

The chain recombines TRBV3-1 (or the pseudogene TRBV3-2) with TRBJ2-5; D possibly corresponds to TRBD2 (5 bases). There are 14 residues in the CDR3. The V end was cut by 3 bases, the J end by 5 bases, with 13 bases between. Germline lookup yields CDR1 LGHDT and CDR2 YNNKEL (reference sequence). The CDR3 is CASSQGASTETQYF. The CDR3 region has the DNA TGTGCCAGCAGCCAGGGCGCTAGCACGGAGACCCAGTACTTC.

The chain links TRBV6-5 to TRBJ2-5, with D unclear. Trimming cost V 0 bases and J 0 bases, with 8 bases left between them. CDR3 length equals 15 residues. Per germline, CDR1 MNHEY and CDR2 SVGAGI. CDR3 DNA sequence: TGTGCCAGCAGTTACTCGATTGACAACCAAGAGACCCAGTACTTC. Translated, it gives CASSYSIDNQETQYF.

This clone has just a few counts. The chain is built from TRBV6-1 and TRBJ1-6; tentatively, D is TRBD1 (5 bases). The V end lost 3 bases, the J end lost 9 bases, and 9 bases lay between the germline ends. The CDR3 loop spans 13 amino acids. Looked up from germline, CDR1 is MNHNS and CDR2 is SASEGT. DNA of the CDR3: TGTGCCAGCAGTGACAGGGTTGGTTCACCCCTCCACTTT. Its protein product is CASSDRVGSPLHF.

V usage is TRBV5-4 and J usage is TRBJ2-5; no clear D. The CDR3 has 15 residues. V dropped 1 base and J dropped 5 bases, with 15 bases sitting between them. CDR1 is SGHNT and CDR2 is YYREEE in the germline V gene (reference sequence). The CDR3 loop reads CASSLTNRPPETQYF. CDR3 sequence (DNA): TGTGCCAGCAGCTTGACTAATAGGCCCCCCGAGACCCAGTACTTC.

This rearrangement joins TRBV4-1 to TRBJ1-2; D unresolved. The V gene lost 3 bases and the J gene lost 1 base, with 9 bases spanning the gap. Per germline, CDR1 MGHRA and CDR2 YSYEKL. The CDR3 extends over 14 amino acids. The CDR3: CASSQRTINYGYTF. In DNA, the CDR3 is TGCGCCAGCAGCCAGAGGACGATTAACTATGGCTACACCTTC.

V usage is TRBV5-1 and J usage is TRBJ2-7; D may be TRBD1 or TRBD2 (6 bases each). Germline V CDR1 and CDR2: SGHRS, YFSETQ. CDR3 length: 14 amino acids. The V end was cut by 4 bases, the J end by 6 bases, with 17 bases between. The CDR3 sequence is CASSPREGGTEQYF. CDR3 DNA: TGCGCCAGCAGCCCCCGTGAAGGGGGGACCGAGCAGTACTTC.